This section outlines one T cell receptor (beta chain) sequence together with its context. Its antigen is still unknown. Libraries were prepared by immunoSEQ multiplex PCR; TCRdb keeps only in-frame clonotypes and omits some of them. The top ten hold roughly 3% of the sample, which has about 140,000 clones, about 86% seen once. Per the germline V gene, CDR1 is MNHNY and CDR2 is SVGAGI (reference sequence). The CDR3 is made up of 16 amino acids. After removal of 6 bases from V and 1 base from J, the junction contained 11 bases not matched to a gene. The data derive from a study of cytomegalovirus exposure and HLA in healthy donors. Study conclusions and caveats: Reportedly, cytomegalovirus status was diagnosed with high sensitivity and specificity. Some public TCRs appeared in many individuals, while most sequences were rare. Subsequent analysis revealed that first-cohort TCR clusters tended to co-occur in the 120 validation repertoires.

The sequence derives from a man aged 18 to 29 in good health and CMV-seronegative. V is TRBV6-6 and J is TRBJ1-2; 7 nucleotides align to TRBD1. The sequenced material came from PBMCs. The CDR3 bases are TGTGCCAGCAGCTACACAAGGGGACAGATTAACTATGGCTACACCTTC. Encoded protein: CASSYTRGQINYGYTF.